The clone carrying this TCR beta chain was seen ten or more times. The data originate from a study of T-cell reconstitution after alpha-beta-depleted transplantation in children. Unique molecular identifiers featured in how the TCRbeta library was prepared. TCRdb itself ran the PCR reads through MiXCR, one entry per CDR3 protein. The sample has about 690,000 distinct CDR3 sequences, around a sixth seen once. Source: PBMCs from the stem cell graft donor, taken from the stem cell graft. The source of this sequence is a human donor who donated a stem cell graft to a child with acute myeloid leukemia.

CDR3 sequence: CASSLTTSGGHYEQYF. Written as DNA, the CDR3 is TGTGCCAGCAGCTTGACTACTAGCGGGGGCCACTACGAGCAGTACTTC. The chain joins TRBV7-2 to TRBJ2-7; 11 bases are a match to TRBD2. Germline lookup yields CDR1 SGHTA and CDR2 FQGNSA. CDR3 length: 16 amino acids. Trimming cost V 3 bases and J 3 bases; bases outside gene matches: 7.